These 11 T cell receptor beta chains originate from one sample sequenced in a study of T-cell reconstitution after alpha-beta-depleted transplantation in children. Construction of the TCRbeta library involved unique molecular identifiers. TCRdb reanalysed the PCR reads using MiXCR and keeps one entry per CDR3 protein. Of hundreds of thousands of distinct CDR3 sequences listed, less than 15% are singletons. The sample in question was PBMCs, obtained before TCRalphabeta/CD19-depleted stem cell transplant. The receptors were sampled from a girl aged 2 to 9 with congenital amegakaryocytic thrombocytopenia, due to receive a stem cell transplant.

This clonotype was counted ten times or more. This chain joins TRBV20-1 and TRBJ1-4, with 9 nucleotides matching TRBD1. The germline V gene encodes CDR1 DFQATT and CDR2 SNEGSKA (reference sequence). The CDR3 sequence is 15 residues long. V trimming: 2 bases; J trimming: 7 bases; junction bases outside the gene matches: 8. The CDR3 nucleotides read TGCAGTGCTAGAAGGTCTGGGACAGGGACTGAAAAACTGTTTTTT. Translated: CSARRSGTGTEKLFF.

The J gene is TRBJ2-7, the V gene TRBV12-3 or TRBV12-4; D gene ambiguous. The CDR3 sequence is 16 residues long. V lost 3 bases, J lost 2 bases, and 17 bases lay in between. CDR3: CASSFSSLRDTYEQYF. The DNA of the CDR3 is TGTGCCAGCAGTTTTTCGAGTCTGCGCGATACCTACGAGCAGTACTTC.

V gene TRBV5-1 combines with J gene TRBJ2-7, with TRBD1 as a possible D gene (7 bases). Germline CDR1 SGHRS, CDR2 YFSETQ. V lost 0 bases and J 3 bases, leaving 16 bases between the germline ends. The CDR3 runs 16 residues. The CDR3 bases are TGCGCCAGCAGCTTGGGGGCGGGACAGCTGAACTACGAGCAGTACTTC. Protein product: CASSLGAGQLNYEQYF.

This clonotype has just a few counts. The CDR3: CASSEGRVSFNTEAFF. The CDR3 bases are TGTGCCAGCAGTGAAGGCAGGGTTTCTTTCAACACTGAAGCTTTCTTT. The J gene is TRBJ1-1, the V gene TRBV25-1; D may be TRBD1 (5 bases). Germline V lookup: CDR1 MGHDK, CDR2 SYGVNS. Trimming removed 2 bases at V and 2 bases at J, with 15 bases between. The CDR3 runs 16 residues.

This clonotype was seen at least ten times. This chain uses TRBV27 with TRBJ2-1, with D perhaps TRBD2 (5 bases). CDR3 length equals 14 residues. Trimming shortened V by 5 bases and J by 5 bases, and 13 bases separated the two germline ends. CDR1 MNHEY and CDR2 SMNVEV come from the germline V gene (reference sequence). CDR3 amino acids: CASSLSDGDNEQFF. The CDR3, as DNA: TGTGCCAGCAGTCTCTCGGACGGGGACAATGAGCAGTTCTTC.

The rearrangement links TRBV20-1 to TRBJ1-6, with D perhaps matching TRBD1 (6 bases). CDR1 DFQATT and CDR2 SNEGSKA come from the germline V gene (reference sequence). The CDR3 has 12 amino acids. The V gene lost 3 bases and the J gene lost 9 bases, with 9 bases spanning the gap. This CDR3 is CSARRQVSPLHF. The CDR3 DNA is TGCAGTGCTAGGAGACAGGTTTCACCCCTCCACTTT.

The table lists this clonotype with a few counts. The chain links TRBV7-3 to TRBJ2-1; D is perhaps TRBD2 (5 bases). CDR1 is SGHTA and CDR2 is FQGTGA in the germline V gene. Deletions cut 2 bases from V and 10 bases from J, with 15 bases between. The CDR3 consists of 14 residues. This chain's CDR3 is CASSLYVGTGEQFF. The CDR3 nucleotides are TGTGCCAGCAGCTTATATGTGGGAACGGGGGAGCAGTTCTTC. The variable domain in full, with the rest retrieved from reference TRBV7-3 and TRBJ2-1, is GAGVSQTPSNKVTEKGKYVELRCDPISGHTALYWYRQSLGQGPEFLIYFQGTGAADDSGLPNDRFFAVRPEGSVSTLKIQRTERGDSAVYLCASSLYVGTGEQFFGPGTRLTVL.

Concerning this clonotype: This may come from a read error, since a much larger clone is one base off. The rearrangement uses TRBV20-1 and TRBJ2-1; D possibly corresponds to TRBD2 (6 bases). CDR1 is DFQATT and CDR2 is SNEGSKA in the germline V gene (reference sequence). This CDR3 contains 16 residues. CDR3: CCARGEGLAPYNEQFF. The CDR3 DNA follows: TGCTGTGCTAGAGGAGAGGGGCTAGCGCCATACAATGAGCAGTTCTTC.

The rearrangement joins TRBV30 to TRBJ1-1; weak D call: TRBD1 (5 bases). Germline CDR1 is GTSNPN and CDR2 is SVGIG (reference sequence). CDR3 length: 14 amino acids. Between the trimmed V and J ends, which lost 2 bases and 0 bases, there was a span of 10 bases. CDR3 sequence (DNA): TGTGCCTGGAGTCCTGGGGGTGTGAACACTGAAGCTTTCTTT. This codes for CAWSPGGVNTEAFF.

This clonotype was recorded at least ten times. The V and J genes are TRBV5-1 and TRBJ2-1, with D unresolved. Germline V CDR1 and CDR2: SGHRS, YFSETQ. V lost 3 bases and J lost 4, with 11 bases in between. The CDR3 totals 14 residues. The CDR3 DNA reads TGCGCCAGCAGCTGGACGAACTCTTACAATGAGCAGTTCTTC. Its translation is CASSWTNSYNEQFF.

This clonotype was seen at least ten times. The genes are TRBV29-1 and TRBJ2-1; D ambiguous. The CDR3 sequence is 12 residues long. Trimming stripped 5 bases from V and 2 bases from J, with 7 bases between. Germline CDR1 SQVTM, CDR2 ANQGSEA. The CDR3 protein is CSVRGAYNEQFF. In DNA, the CDR3 is TGCAGCGTTCGTGGCGCCTACAATGAGCAGTTCTTC.